One sample yielded the 23 T cell receptor beta chains listed below, sequenced in a study of CD8+CD57+ T cells in acquired aplastic anemia. Genomic DNA acted as the template from which TCR beta VDJ combination and CDR3 sequence profiling were carried out. TCRdb analysed the reads with MiXCR anew, one entry per CDR3 protein. The sample lists a few hundred thousand distinct CDR3 sequences, roughly 82% occurring once. CD8+CD57+ cell expansion had been shown by flow cytometry in patients chosen for sequencing. The specimen sequenced was sorted CD4+, CD8+, or CD8+CD57+ T cells (not recorded which) from PBMCs. Every receptor here comes from a human donor with aplastic anemia.

A word on this clonotype: This is likely a read error, given that the CDR3 carries no conserved phenylalanine or tryptophan at its end. Because the CDR3's place on the DNA is in doubt, the DNA is left out and the CDR3 is given as listed by TCRdb. The chain uses TRBV7-3 and TRBJ1-5. Germline CDR1 SGHTA, CDR2 FQGTGA. The CDR3 totals 13 residues, both ends included. CDR3 sequence: CASSLAQSPNENY.

The V gene is TRBV2, the J gene TRBJ2-7; no definite D call. CDR3 length: 14 amino acids. Trimming cost V 5 bases and J 2 bases, with 13 bases left between them. Germline V CDR1 and CDR2: SNHLY, FYNNEI. CDR3 sequence (DNA): TGTGCCAGCAGTCCGGACCTTGGGGCCTACGAGCAGTACGTC. This translates into CASSPDLGAYEQYV.

This clonotype showed up just once. The chain is built from TRBV7-9 and TRBJ2-1; D ambiguous. Per germline, CDR1 SEHNR and CDR2 FQNEAQ (reference sequence). This CDR3 is 12 amino acids long. V shed 3 bases and J shed 7 bases, with 7 bases lying between them. The CDR3 here is CASSLAKNEQFF. The CDR3 DNA sequence: TGTGCCAGCAGCTTGGCGAAGAATGAGCAGTTCTTC.

Comment on this clonotype: One junction end does not reproduce the germline sequence, and a read error may be involved. This chain connects TRBV7-8 to TRBJ2-2; D not certain. The CDR3 sequence is 14 residues long. CDR1 is SGHVS, CDR2 FQNEAQ, per germline. CDR3 sequence reads: CASSNSPDGTALFF. CDR3 DNA sequence: TGTGCCAGCAGCAACAGTCCAGACGGCACAGCGCTGTTCTTT.

With respect to this clonotype: An end of the junction differs from the germline gene, which may be a read error. J is TRBJ1-5 and V is TRBV15; no clear D gene. CDR3 length: 14 residues. Germline CDR1 reads LNHNV; CDR2 reads YYDKDF (reference sequence). The CDR3 reads CASSEAYSNQTQHF. CDR3 DNA: TGTGCCAGCAGCGAAGCGTATAGCAATCAGACCCAGCACTTT.

This sequence joins TRBV7-6 and TRBJ1-1; 7 positions agree with TRBD1. In germline, CDR1 is SGHVS, CDR2 FNYEAQ. The CDR3 is 15 amino acids. The junction had 14 bases not matched to a gene; V was cut back by 0 bases and J by 13 bases. The CDR3 nucleotides are TGTGCCAGCAGCTTAGCGTTACAGGGGAATTCACCCCTTTTCTTT. This translates into CASSLALQGNSPLFF.

On this clonotype itself: One junction end disagrees with the germline gene, perhaps due to a read error. This sequence joins TRBV7-9 and TRBJ2-7; D call uncertain. This CDR3 contains 14 residues. CDR1 and CDR2 (germline): SEHNR, FQNEAQ (reference sequence). The CDR3 here is CASSLERNPERHDF. DNA for the CDR3: TGTGCCAGCAGCTTAGAAAGAAACCCCGAGAGGCATGACTTC.

This clonotype was observed a handful of times. The chain joins TRBV11-3 to TRBJ1-2; D gene uncertain. The V end lost 0 bases, the J end lost 6 bases, and 20 bases lay between the germline ends. The CDR3 sequence is 17 residues long. Germline V gene data show CDR1 as SGHNT and CDR2 as YENEEA. The chain's CDR3 is CASSLDLTEGAVDGYTF. CDR3 DNA sequence: TGTGCCAGCAGCTTAGATCTTACAGAGGGAGCGGTTGATGGCTACACCTTC.

This clonotype was recorded only once. Sequence at one end of the junction differs from germline and may be a read error. The rearrangement uses TRBV9 and TRBJ2-3; D is possibly TRBD1 or TRBD2 (6 bases each). CDR1 and CDR2 from the germline V gene are SGDLS and YYNGEE. CDR3 length equals 13 residues. CDR3 sequence: CASGDGGASTKSF. CDR3 coding DNA: TGTGCCAGCGGGGACGGGGGCGCCTCCACGAAGTCTTTT. Combining the CDR3 with reference TRBV9 and TRBJ2-3 gives the whole variable domain DSGVTQTPKHLITATGQRVTLRCSPRSGDLSVYWYQQSLDQGLQFLIQYYNGEERAKGNILERFSAQQFPDLHSELNLSSLELGDSALYFCASGDGGASTKSFGPGTRLTVL.

The rearrangement uses TRBV9 and TRBJ2-1, with D perhaps TRBD1 (6 bases). The CDR3 contains 15 residues. V lost 2 bases and J 13 bases, leaving 22 bases between the germline ends. CDR1 and CDR2 from the germline V gene are SGDLS and YYNGEE. CDR3 coding DNA: TGTGCCAGCAGCGTCGCGGTCAGGGGTGACAACTATCAGTTCTTC. Encoded protein: CASSVAVRGDNYQFF.

The J gene is TRBJ2-1, the V gene TRBV20-1; D unclear. In germline, CDR1 is DFQATT, CDR2 SNEGSKA (reference sequence). The CDR3 length is 11 residues. CDR3 DNA: TGCAGCGTCAACGGTCAGGATGAGCAGTTCTTC. Translating it yields CSVNGQDEQFF.

The V call is TRBV11-3, the J call TRBJ2-7; D ambiguous. From germline, CDR1 is SGHNT and CDR2 YENEEA. The CDR3 covers 14 residues. Trimming removed 3 bases at V and 2 bases at J, with 11 bases between. CDR3 sequence: CASSFGPTAYEQYF. The CDR3 coding sequence is TGTGCCAGCAGCTTCGGGCCTACAGCCTACGAGCAGTACTTC.

Turning to this clonotype: The junction differs from germline at one of its ends, possibly a read error. The chain employs TRBV9 and TRBJ2-5; TRBD1 agrees at 10 bases. Germline loops: CDR1 SGDLS, CDR2 YYNGEE. The CDR3 contains 14 residues. DNA of the CDR3: TGTGCCAGCAGCTGGGACAGGGGTGCTCCTACCAGCAACTTC. Protein: CASSWDRGAPTSNF.

Details on this clonotype: Mismatch with germline at one junction end may stem from a read error. The rearrangement joins TRBV2 to TRBJ1-2, with 10 bases lining up with TRBD1. This CDR3 region has 16 residues. Germline CDR1 is SNHLY and CDR2 is FYNNEI. The CDR3 region has the DNA TGTGCCAGCAGGGCACGGGACAGGGGCTTGCAGTATGGCTACACATTC. This encodes CASRARDRGLQYGYTF.

Concerning this clonotype: Relative to the germline gene, one junction end is altered; a read error may explain this. The gene calls are TRBV7-9 and TRBJ2-3; no clear D gene. Germline assignment: CDR1 SEHNR and CDR2 FQNEAQ (reference sequence). The CDR3 contains 13 residues. The CDR3 reads CASSLQPTDPQYF. In DNA, the CDR3 is TGTGCCAGCAGCTTACAACCCACAGATCCGCAGTATTTT. The whole variable domain, remainder taken from reference TRBV7-9 and TRBJ2-3, is DTGVSQNPRHKITKRGQNVTFRCDPISEHNRLYWYRQTLGQGPEFLTYFQNEAQLEKSRLLSDRFSAERPKGSFSTLEIQRTEQGDSAMYLCASSLQPTDPQYFGPGTRLTVL.

This chain's CDR3 is CASSLLMVEKETQYF. CDR3 DNA sequence: TGTGCCAGCAGCTTACTTATGGTGGAAAAAGAGACCCAGTACTTC. The chain recombines TRBV11-3 with TRBJ2-5; D is unresolved. Germline values: CDR1 SGHNT, CDR2 YENEEA. Deletions cut 2 bases from V and 3 bases from J, with 13 bases between. CDR3 length: 15 amino acids.

Points on this clonotype: Here the CDR3 omits its conserved ending phenylalanine or tryptophan, so a read error is the likely source. The DNA is omitted, as the CDR3 cannot be located on it reliably, and the CDR3 follows TCRdb's listing. The chain is built from TRBV2 and TRBJ1-2; TRBD1 reflects the table's D call only, with no check against the DNA. CDR1 SNHLY and CDR2 FYNNEI come from the germline V gene. The CDR3 is 16 amino acids long, termini counted. The CDR3 loop is CASSERDIHVEFVDTV.

Regarding this clonotype: The final CDR3 position lacks the conserved phenylalanine or tryptophan, pointing to a likely read error. The DNA is left out, because the CDR3 cannot be placed on it with certainty; the CDR3 is given as TCRdb lists it. The V and J genes are TRBV7-9 and TRBJ2-3; the table's D gene call, TRBD2, was not cross checked with the DNA. The CDR3 numbers 14 amino acids, ends counted. Per the germline V gene, CDR1 is SEHNR and CDR2 is FQNEAQ (reference sequence). This CDR3 reads CASSFPRSGGSEEL.

The rearrangement links TRBV29-1 to TRBJ2-7; D may be TRBD1 (5 bases). The CDR3 spans 14 residues. Germline V gene sequence: CDR1 SQVTM, CDR2 ANQGSEA. V lost 7 bases to trimming and J lost 2 bases, with 18 bases between them. The CDR3 DNA sequence: TGCAGCGCCATTGGCAGGGCCGGCACCTACGAGCAGTACTTC. It yields the protein CSAIGRAGTYEQYF.

Regarding this clonotype: The CDR3 carries no conserved terminal phenylalanine or tryptophan, so it likely arises from a read error. No DNA is shown, since the ends of the CDR3 on it are uncertain; the CDR3 is the one TCRdb lists. This sequence joins TRBV2 and TRBJ1-1; the table gives TRBD1 as D, unverified against the DNA. The CDR3 is made up of 15 amino acids, end residues included. Germline V gene lookup returns CDR1 SNHLY and CDR2 FYNNEI. The chain's CDR3 is CASGDGGTDTHYFFL.

The V and J genes are TRBV5-4 and TRBJ2-7; 10 bases fit TRBD1. Germline CDR1 is SGHNT and CDR2 is YYREEE (reference sequence). The CDR3 consists of 14 residues. With V trimmed by 3 bases and J by 3 bases, 3 bases remained unmatched. The CDR3 is CASSSRDRGYEQYF. Written as DNA, the CDR3 is TGTGCCAGCAGCTCCCGGGACAGGGGCTACGAGCAGTACTTC.

This clonotype showed up just once. The chain couples TRBV5-6 to TRBJ2-5; 8 bases align to TRBD2. CDR3 length: 16 residues. The germline V gene encodes CDR1 SGHDT and CDR2 YYEEEE. V dropped 2 bases and J dropped 2; count of bases not matched to a gene: 8. The CDR3, as DNA: TGTGCCAGCAGCTTCGAGCGGGGCGGGGGGCAAGAGACCCAGTACTTC. The encoded protein is CASSFERGGGQETQYF.

The V gene is TRBV2, the J gene TRBJ2-1; D may be TRBD1 or TRBD2 (6 bases each). This CDR3 is 16 amino acids long. Trimming removed 8 bases at V and 8 bases at J, with 25 bases between. Per germline, CDR1 SNHLY and CDR2 FYNNEI. The chain's CDR3 is CASGDGGRNAQDEQFF. CDR3 in DNA: TGTGCCAGCGGCGACGGGGGCAGAAACGCTCAGGATGAGCAGTTCTTC.